These 26 T cell receptor beta chains originate from one sample sequenced in a study of T cell repertoires in ileal Crohn's disease. Described time point: neoterminal ileum biopsy at postoperative endoscopy, about 6 months after surgery. Clones were read by immunoSEQ multiplex PCR, and TCRdb kept only the in-frame ones, dropping some. The repertoire holds 9,000 to 13,000 clones, with 70% to 80% as singletons. Sequencing used ileal tissue. These receptors originate from an adult with Crohn's disease.

CDR3 DNA: TGTGCCAGCAGCTTAAACAGGGAATTACCCCTCCACTTT. Translated, it gives CASSLNRELPLHF. This chain links TRBV27 with TRBJ1-6; D may be TRBD1 (6 bases). This CDR3 has 13 residues. Between the trimmed V and J ends, which lost 6 bases and 12 bases, there was a span of 15 bases. Germline V gives CDR1 MNHEY, CDR2 SMNVEV (reference sequence).

The chain employs TRBV30 and TRBJ1-5, with 7 bases identical to TRBD1. Germline trimming cut 2 bases from V and 2 bases from J; bases unmatched to any gene: 6. Germline lookup yields CDR1 GTSNPN and CDR2 SVGIG (reference sequence). The CDR3 is 15 residues long. This CDR3 is CAWSRGGLGNQPQHF. In DNA form, the CDR3 reads TGTGCCTGGAGTCGAGGGGGCTTGGGCAATCAGCCCCAGCATTTT.

The J gene is TRBJ1-2, the V gene TRBV5-1; 7 nucleotides agree with TRBD1. After removal of 4 bases from V and 5 bases from J, the junction contained 2 bases not matched to a gene. Germline loops: CDR1 SGHRS, CDR2 YFSETQ. The CDR3 has 12 residues. The CDR3 sequence: CASSQGQYGYTF. CDR3 in DNA: TGCGCCAGCAGCCAGGGACAGTATGGCTACACCTTC.

The chain joins TRBV7-2 to TRBJ1-1; a weak D match, TRBD1 (5 bases). CDR3 size: 16 residues. Germline lookup yields CDR1 SGHTA and CDR2 FQGNSA. Trimming pared 4 bases from V and 3 bases from J, leaving 18 bases between. CDR3 in amino acids: CASSSLGGGLDTEAFF. CDR3 in DNA: TGTGCCAGCAGCTCTTTGGGGGGGGGTTTGGACACTGAAGCTTTCTTT.

This clone was detected only a few times. CDR3 DNA: TGTGCCAGCAGTCTACAGGGTAATCAGCCCCAGCATTTT. This translates into CASSLQGNQPQHF. The chain couples TRBV11-3 to TRBJ1-5; TRBD1 is a possible D gene (6 bases). The CDR3 length is 13 residues. Germline-derived CDR1 and CDR2 are SGHNT and YENEEA. V lost 6 bases and J 4 bases, leaving 10 bases between the germline ends.

The V gene is TRBV27, the J gene TRBJ1-5; the match to TRBD1 covers 7 bases. Germline assignment: CDR1 MNHEY and CDR2 SMNVEV (reference sequence). The CDR3 spans 18 residues. Trimming took 6 bases from V and 5 from J; bases not matched to a gene: 19. CDR3 protein: CASRVLPGQPLGDQPQHF. CDR3 nucleotides: TGTGCCAGCAGGGTCCTTCCGGGACAGCCTTTAGGGGATCAGCCCCAGCATTTT.

This clone appeared a single time. V usage is TRBV18 and J usage is TRBJ1-1; TRBD1 matches at 9 bases. V lost 6 bases to trimming and J lost 4 bases; unmatched junction nucleotides: 6. Germline lookup yields CDR1 KGHSH and CDR2 LQKENI. The CDR3 spans 14 residues. This CDR3 is CASSRGTGITEAFF. The CDR3 nucleotides read TGTGCCAGCTCCAGAGGGACAGGGATCACTGAAGCTTTCTTT.

This chain connects TRBV5-1 to TRBJ2-7, with D hard to call. The CDR3 runs 12 residues. Germline V gene sequence: CDR1 SGHRS, CDR2 YFSETQ. Trimming left V 2 bases short and J 3 bases short, with 6 bases between. The CDR3 region is CASSLNSYEQYF. In DNA form, the CDR3 reads TGCGCCAGCAGCTTAAACAGCTACGAGCAGTACTTC.

The J gene is TRBJ1-2, the V gene TRBV25-1; D is uncertain. Germline V lookup: CDR1 MGHDK, CDR2 SYGVNS. This CDR3 has 14 residues. Trimming removed 6 bases at V and 8 bases at J, with 19 bases between. CDR3 region: CASSSERKAGGYTF. CDR3 DNA sequence: TGTGCCAGCAGCTCAGAACGCAAGGCGGGGGGCTACACCTTC.

This clone was seen more than once but under ten times. This chain joins TRBV5-1 and TRBJ1-2; D may be TRBD1 (6 bases). This CDR3 comprises 14 residues. V was shortened by 4 bases and J by 8 bases, with 18 bases between the two germline ends. Germline CDR1 is SGHRS and CDR2 is YFSETQ. CDR3: CASSPRGTSDGYTF. DNA of the CDR3: TGCGCCAGCAGCCCGAGGGGGACCTCAGACGGCTACACCTTC.

The chain combines TRBV9 with TRBJ1-2; D uncertain. The germline V gene encodes CDR1 SGDLS and CDR2 YYNGEE. V was pared by 0 bases and J by 5 bases, with 14 bases between. The CDR3 consists of 15 residues. CDR3 DNA sequence: TGTGCCAGCAGCGTAGGGGGAGGGCTTCGGTATGGCTACACCTTC. Residues: CASSVGGGLRYGYTF.

The chain carries TRBV7-6 and TRBJ2-3, with 11 bases fitting TRBD2. With 4 bases clipped from V and 5 bases from J, the junction kept 5 bases outside the gene matches. Germline CDR1 reads SGHVS; CDR2 reads FNYEAQ. The CDR3 is made up of 15 amino acids. The CDR3 DNA sequence: TGTGCCAGCAGCTCGTACCTAGCGGGGGGAGATACGCAGTATTTT. Its protein is CASSSYLAGGDTQYF.

V gene TRBV25-1 combines with J gene TRBJ2-7; 10 positions agree with TRBD1. Per germline, CDR1 MGHDK and CDR2 SYGVNS. This CDR3 region has 18 residues. The V and J ends lost 5 bases and 5 bases, in that order; junction bases with no gene match: 18. The CDR3 bases are TGTGCCAGCAGTCCCCTAGGGTCCGGGACAGGGGTCTGGAACGAGCAGTACTTC. It is translated as CASSPLGSGTGVWNEQYF.

The rearrangement links TRBV5-1 to TRBJ2-7; the D gene is possibly TRBD1 (6 bases). This CDR3 spans 15 amino acids. Trimming took off 0 bases at V and 2 bases at J, with 12 bases between the two ends. Germline V CDR1 and CDR2: SGHRS, YFSETQ. CDR3 residues: CASSLADRLTYEQYF. The CDR3 DNA is TGCGCCAGCAGCTTGGCCGACAGGCTAACCTACGAGCAGTACTTC. The variable domain in full, completed from reference TRBV5-1 and TRBJ2-7, reads KAGVTQTPRYLIKTRGQQVTLSCSPISGHRSVSWYQQTPGQGLQFLFEYFSETQRNKGNFPGRFSGRQFSNSRSEMNVSTLELGDSALYLCASSLADRLTYEQYFGPGTRLTVT.

The chain uses TRBV4-3 and TRBJ1-2; 9 bases map to TRBD1. Germline CDR1 is LGHNA and CDR2 is YSLEER. J lost 0 bases, V lost 4 bases, and 9 bases had no gene match. This CDR3 region has 17 residues. CDR3 coding DNA: TGCGCCAGCAGCCTCGGACAGGGGCTTGTTACTAACTATGGCTACACCTTC. Its protein is CASSLGQGLVTNYGYTF.

The chain carries TRBV27 and TRBJ1-5; D remains unclear. CDR1 and CDR2 from the germline V gene are MNHEY and SMNVEV (reference sequence). V lost 6 bases, J lost 3 bases, and 12 bases lay in between. CDR3 length equals 14 residues. The CDR3 nucleotides are TGTGCCAGCAGACGGACGGGGTTCAATCAGCCCCAGCATTTT. This sequence encodes CASRRTGFNQPQHF.

The rearrangement uses TRBV4-2 and TRBJ2-7, with 9 nucleotides matching TRBD2. Germline V gene sequence: CDR1 LGHNA, CDR2 YNFKEQ. The CDR3 extends over 14 amino acids. V was pared by 3 bases and J by 3 bases, with 3 bases of the junction left unmatched. The CDR3 DNA sequence: TGTGCCAGCAGCCAGGGACTAGCCGGCTACGAGCAGTACTTC. This gives the protein CASSQGLAGYEQYF.

J is TRBJ2-7 and V is TRBV11-2; 7 positions agree with TRBD2. The ends lost 6 bases at V and 3 bases at J; junction bases unmatched: 8. CDR1 SGHAT and CDR2 FQNNGV come from the germline V gene. This CDR3 region has 14 residues. This CDR3 reads CASSPGEGIYEQYF. CDR3 in DNA: TGTGCCAGCAGTCCGGGGGAGGGTATCTACGAGCAGTACTTC.

The chain joins TRBV30 to TRBJ1-4; 11 bases agree with TRBD1. The J segment lost 8 bases and the V segment lost 3 bases, leaving 11 bases of the junction unmatched. This CDR3 spans 16 amino acids. Germline assignment: CDR1 GTSNPN and CDR2 SVGIG (reference sequence). The CDR3 coding sequence is TGTGCCTGGAGGGCTAAACCGGGACAGGGGGAGGAAAAACTGTTTTTT. Amino acid sequence: CAWRAKPGQGEEKLFF.

The rearrangement links TRBV5-1 to TRBJ1-2, with a tentative D call TRBD1 (5 bases). Trimming took 2 bases from V and 6 from J, leaving 14 bases between them. Germline values: CDR1 SGHRS, CDR2 YFSETQ. CDR3 size: 14 residues. Here the CDR3 reads CASSFGGVIDGYTF. Written as DNA, the CDR3 is TGCGCCAGCAGCTTTGGGGGGGTAATAGATGGCTACACCTTC.

This clone is judged medium-sized (0.01 to 0.1%). This chain uses TRBV4-3 with TRBJ1-2; the D is unclear. Trimming took 0 bases from V and 8 from J, leaving 25 bases between them. From germline, CDR1 is LGHNA and CDR2 YSLEER. This CDR3 region has 18 residues. CDR3 sequence reads: CASSQELLSGPALGGYTF. As DNA, the CDR3 is TGCGCCAGCAGCCAAGAACTTTTGAGCGGGCCAGCGTTAGGGGGCTACACCTTC.

J is TRBJ1-1 and V is TRBV19, with 7 bases fitting TRBD1. CDR1 LNHDA and CDR2 SQIVND come from the germline V gene (reference sequence). This CDR3 is built from 17 residues. The J segment lost 1 base and the V segment lost 3 bases, leaving 11 bases of the junction unmatched. CDR3 bases: TGTGCCAGTAGTATCAGGGACAGCCCCATGACGAACACTGAAGCTTTCTTT. It yields the protein CASSIRDSPMTNTEAFF.

V usage is TRBV27 and J usage is TRBJ1-5, with D perhaps TRBD1 (6 bases). Germline CDR1 is MNHEY and CDR2 is SMNVEV (reference sequence). V was pared by 3 bases and J by 0 bases, with 9 bases between. This CDR3 is 15 amino acids long. The CDR3 nucleotides read TGTGCCAGCAGTTTCAACAGGGTTAGCAATCAGCCCCAGCATTTT. Its protein product is CASSFNRVSNQPQHF.

The J gene is TRBJ2-1, the V gene TRBV6-6; 7 bases align to TRBD1. The CDR3 consists of 12 residues. V gave up 6 bases and J gave up 5 bases; unmatched junction bases: 1. Per the germline V gene, CDR1 is MNHNY and CDR2 is SVGAGI (reference sequence). The CDR3 bases are TGTGCCAGCAGGACAGGGCACAATGAGCAGTTCTTC. Its translation: CASRTGHNEQFF.

CDR3 region: CASSPRPGQGTPGYTF. The CDR3 bases are TGCGCCAGCAGCCCCCGCCCGGGACAGGGGACCCCCGGCTACACCTTC. V usage is TRBV5-1 and J usage is TRBJ1-2; 10 nucleotides agree with TRBD1. Germline V gene data show CDR1 as SGHRS and CDR2 as YFSETQ. The CDR3 contains 16 residues. V was pared by 4 bases and J by 8 bases, with 14 bases of the junction left unmatched.

The chain carries TRBV9 and TRBJ2-7; 10 bases fit TRBD2. CDR1 is SGDLS, CDR2 YYNGEE, per germline. The CDR3 length is 14 residues. J gave up 5 bases and V 3 bases, and 5 bases lay outside the gene matches. CDR3 bases: TGTGCCAGCAGCGACCTAGCGGGGGAAGACGAGCAGTACTTC. This encodes CASSDLAGEDEQYF. The full variable domain, its missing parts supplied by reference TRBV9 and TRBJ2-7, is DSGVTQTPKHLITATGQRVTLRCSPRSGDLSVYWYQQSLDQGLQFLIQYYNGEERAKGNILERFSAQQFPDLHSELNLSSLELGDSALYFCASSDLAGEDEQYFGPGTRLTVT.